The clone carrying this TCR beta chain was seen a single time. The CDR3 covers 13 residues. Losses at the gene ends were 1 base for V and 15 bases for J; bases not matched to a gene: 6. CDR1 is GTSNPN and CDR2 is SVGIG in the germline V gene (reference sequence). How the authors handled the data: Estimation of nucleated cell counts relied on the amplification of reference gene primers. Libraries were prepared by immunoSEQ multiplex PCR; TCRdb keeps only in-frame clonotypes and omits some of them. The DNA was the basis for D and trimming; V, J and clone size are from that table. The sample has about 220,000 clones; 65% to 85% are singletons. The sample belongs to a study of blood T cell repertoires in COVID-19. Turning to the study itself: Spain, Italy and the United States supplied samples that represented acute and convalescent COVID-19.

Sequencing was done on a sample of peripheral blood. This sequence joins TRBV30 and TRBJ2-4; 13 bases agree with TRBD2. The clonotype originates from a woman aged 55-69 years with acute or convalescent COVID-19. The CDR3 region is CAWSETSGGALYF. CDR3 nucleotides: TGTGCCTGGAGTGAAACTAGCGGGGGGGCTCTGTACTTC.